This T cell receptor (beta chain) derives from a study of shared clonotypes between healthy human individuals. The V gene end was trimmed by 5 bases and the J gene end by 0 bases; junction bases not matched to a gene: 12. The CDR3 spans 17 residues. Germline CDR1 reads LGHNA; CDR2 reads YNFKEQ. Findings and limits, study-wide: Across subsets, estimated richness was generally greater for naive than for memory populations. Researchers sampled only blood; tissue repertoires likely differ.

Sequencing was at deep level. Here immunoSEQ multiplex PCR was the method, and the copy in TCRdb shows in-frame clones only, minus some. This sample has 150,000 to 200,000 clones, with approximately 92% found just once. This clone showed up just a few times. Antigen specificity is unknown. Division of CD4+ cells produced a CD45RA+ naive subset and a CD45RA-negative memory subset. The clonotype was recovered from a woman younger than 45 in good health. Sequenced: naive CD4+ T cells sorted from blood. Sample subset: CD45RA+ positively selected. V and J are TRBV4-2 and TRBJ2-7, with 8 bases lining up with TRBD2. In DNA form, the CDR3 reads TGTGCCAGCAGCATGACTGCGGGGGGAGATAGCTCCTACGAGCAGTACTTC. This encodes CASSMTAGGDSSYEQYF.